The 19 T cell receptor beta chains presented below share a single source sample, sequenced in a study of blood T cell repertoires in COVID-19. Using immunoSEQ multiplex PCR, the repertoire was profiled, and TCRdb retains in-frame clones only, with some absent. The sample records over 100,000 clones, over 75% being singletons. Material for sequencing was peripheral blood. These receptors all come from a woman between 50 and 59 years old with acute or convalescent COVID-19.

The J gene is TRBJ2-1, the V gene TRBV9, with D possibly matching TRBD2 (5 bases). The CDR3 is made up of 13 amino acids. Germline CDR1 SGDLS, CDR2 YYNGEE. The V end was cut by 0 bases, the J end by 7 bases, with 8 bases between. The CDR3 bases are TGTGCCAGCAGCGTAGCTCCGGGGAATGAGCAGTTCTTC. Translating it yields CASSVAPGNEQFF.

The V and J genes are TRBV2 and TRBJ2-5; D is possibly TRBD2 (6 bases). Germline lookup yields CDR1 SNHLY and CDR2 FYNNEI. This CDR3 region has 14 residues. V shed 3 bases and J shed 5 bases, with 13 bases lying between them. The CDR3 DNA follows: TGTGCCAGCAGTGAGGGAGGAAATGGGGAGACCCAGTACTTC. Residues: CASSEGGNGETQYF.

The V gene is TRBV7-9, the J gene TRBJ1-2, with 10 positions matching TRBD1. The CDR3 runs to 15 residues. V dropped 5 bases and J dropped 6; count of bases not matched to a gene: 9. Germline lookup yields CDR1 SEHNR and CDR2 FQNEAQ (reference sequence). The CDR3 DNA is TGTGCCAGCAGCACACGACAGGGGGCGCTCCATGGCTACACCTTC. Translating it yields CASSTRQGALHGYTF.

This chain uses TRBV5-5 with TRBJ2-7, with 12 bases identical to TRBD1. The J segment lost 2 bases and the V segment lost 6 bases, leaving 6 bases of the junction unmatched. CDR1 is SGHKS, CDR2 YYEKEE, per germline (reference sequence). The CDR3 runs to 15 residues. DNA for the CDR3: TGTGCCAGCACCTATTGGGACAGGGGGCCCTACGAGCAGTACTTC. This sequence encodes CASTYWDRGPYEQYF.

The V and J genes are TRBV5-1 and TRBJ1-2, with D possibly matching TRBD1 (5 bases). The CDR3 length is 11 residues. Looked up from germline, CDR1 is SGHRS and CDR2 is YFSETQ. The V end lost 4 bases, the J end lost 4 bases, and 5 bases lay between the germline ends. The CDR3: CASSDSYGYTF. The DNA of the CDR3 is TGCGCCAGCAGCGACAGCTATGGCTACACCTTC.

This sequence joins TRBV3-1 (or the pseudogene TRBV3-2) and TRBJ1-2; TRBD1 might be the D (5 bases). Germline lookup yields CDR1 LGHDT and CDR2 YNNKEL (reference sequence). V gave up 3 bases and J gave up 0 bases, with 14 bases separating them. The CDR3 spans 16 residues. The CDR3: CASSQGTRRSNYGYTF. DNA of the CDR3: TGTGCCAGCAGCCAGGGGACTCGACGCTCTAACTATGGCTACACCTTC.

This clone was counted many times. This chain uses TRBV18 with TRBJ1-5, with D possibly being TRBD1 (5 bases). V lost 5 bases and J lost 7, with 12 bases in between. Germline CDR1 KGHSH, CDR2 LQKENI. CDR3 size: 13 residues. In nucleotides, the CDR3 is TGTGCCAGCTCAGAATCCAGGGAACAGCCCCAGCATTTT. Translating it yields CASSESREQPQHF.

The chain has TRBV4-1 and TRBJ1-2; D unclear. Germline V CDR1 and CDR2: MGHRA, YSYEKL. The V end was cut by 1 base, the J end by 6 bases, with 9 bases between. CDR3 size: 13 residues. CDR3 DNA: TGCGCCAGCAGCCAAGTGGCCCTGGATGGCTACACCTTC. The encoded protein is CASSQVALDGYTF.

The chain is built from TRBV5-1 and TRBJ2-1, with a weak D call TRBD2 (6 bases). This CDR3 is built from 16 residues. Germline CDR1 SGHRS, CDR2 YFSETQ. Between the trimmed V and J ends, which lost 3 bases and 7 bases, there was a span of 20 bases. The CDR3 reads CASSSLAGTLWNEQFF. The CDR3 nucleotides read TGCGCCAGCAGCTCACTGGCCGGGACTCTCTGGAATGAGCAGTTCTTC.

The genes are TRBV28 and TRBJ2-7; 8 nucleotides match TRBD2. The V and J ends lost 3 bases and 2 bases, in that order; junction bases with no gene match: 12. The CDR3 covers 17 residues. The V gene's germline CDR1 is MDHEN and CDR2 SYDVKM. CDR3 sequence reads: CASSFITGGGLPYEQYF. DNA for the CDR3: TGTGCCAGCAGTTTTATAACCGGGGGGGGACTACCCTACGAGCAGTACTTC.

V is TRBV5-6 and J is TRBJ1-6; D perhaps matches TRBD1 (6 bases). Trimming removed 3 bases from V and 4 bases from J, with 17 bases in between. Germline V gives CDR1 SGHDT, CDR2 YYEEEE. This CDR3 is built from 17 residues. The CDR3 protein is CASSSGGGFSYNSPLHF. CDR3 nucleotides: TGTGCCAGCAGCTCGGGGGGCGGGTTTTCTTATAATTCACCCCTCCACTTT.

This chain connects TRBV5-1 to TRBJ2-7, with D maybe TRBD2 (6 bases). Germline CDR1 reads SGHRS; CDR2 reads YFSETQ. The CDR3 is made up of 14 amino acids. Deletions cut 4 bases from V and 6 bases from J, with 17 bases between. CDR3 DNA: TGCGCCAGCAGCGGCGGGGATGAGGCGGTCGAGCAGTACTTC. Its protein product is CASSGGDEAVEQYF.

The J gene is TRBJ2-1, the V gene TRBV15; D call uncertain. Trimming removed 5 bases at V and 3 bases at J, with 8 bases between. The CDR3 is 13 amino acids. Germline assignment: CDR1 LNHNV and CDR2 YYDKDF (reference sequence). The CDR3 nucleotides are TGTGCCACCAGCCAACAGATCTACAATGAGCAGTTCTTC. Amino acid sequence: CATSQQIYNEQFF.

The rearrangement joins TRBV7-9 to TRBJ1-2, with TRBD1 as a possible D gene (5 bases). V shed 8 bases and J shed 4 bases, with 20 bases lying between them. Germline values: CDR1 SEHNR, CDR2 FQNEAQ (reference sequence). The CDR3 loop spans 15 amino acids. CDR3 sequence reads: CASSLQGSGLYGYTF. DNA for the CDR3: TGTGCCAGCTCACTCCAGGGATCAGGCCTCTATGGCTACACCTTC.

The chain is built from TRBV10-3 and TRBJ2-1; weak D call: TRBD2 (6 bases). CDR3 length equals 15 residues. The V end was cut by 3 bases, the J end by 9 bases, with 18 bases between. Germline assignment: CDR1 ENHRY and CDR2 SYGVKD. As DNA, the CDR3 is TGTGCCATCAGTGACCCGACTAGGACTTTCCCTGAGCAGTTCTTC. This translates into CAISDPTRTFPEQFF.

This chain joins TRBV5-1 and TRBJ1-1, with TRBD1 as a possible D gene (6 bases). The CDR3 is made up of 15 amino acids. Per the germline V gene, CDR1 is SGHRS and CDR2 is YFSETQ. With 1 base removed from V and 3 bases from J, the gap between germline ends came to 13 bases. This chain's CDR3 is CASSLTGLGDTEAFF. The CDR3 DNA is TGCGCCAGCAGCTTGACAGGGCTGGGGGACACTGAAGCTTTCTTT.

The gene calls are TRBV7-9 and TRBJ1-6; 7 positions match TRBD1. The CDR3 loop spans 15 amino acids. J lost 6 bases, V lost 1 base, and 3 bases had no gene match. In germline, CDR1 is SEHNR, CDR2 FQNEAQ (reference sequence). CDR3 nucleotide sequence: TGTGCCAGCAGCTTAGAGACAGGGATTAATTCACCCCTCCACTTT. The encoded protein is CASSLETGINSPLHF.

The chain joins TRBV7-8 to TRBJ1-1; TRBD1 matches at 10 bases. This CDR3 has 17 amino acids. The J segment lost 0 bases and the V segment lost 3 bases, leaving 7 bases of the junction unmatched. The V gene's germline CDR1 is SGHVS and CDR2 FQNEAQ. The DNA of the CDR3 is TGTGCCAGCAGCTTCCGGGACAGGGGATCCCTGAACACTGAAGCTTTCTTT. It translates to CASSFRDRGSLNTEAFF.

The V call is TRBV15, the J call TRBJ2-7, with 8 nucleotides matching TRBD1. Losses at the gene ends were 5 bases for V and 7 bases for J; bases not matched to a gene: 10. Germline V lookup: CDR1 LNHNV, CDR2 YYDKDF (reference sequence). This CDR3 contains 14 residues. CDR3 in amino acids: CATSAWDRSSEQYF. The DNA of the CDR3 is TGTGCCACCAGCGCGTGGGACAGGTCTAGTGAGCAGTACTTC.